Listed here is a single T cell receptor (beta chain). These data belong to a study of blood T cell repertoires in COVID-19. Study details: The cDNA or gDNA used as material had been derived from T cells, B-cell-depleted T cells, or PBMCs.

In the original processing: Researchers report that nucleated cell counts were estimated from reference gene primer amplification. Sequencing used immunoSEQ multiplex PCR; TCRdb keeps in-frame clones, though not all of them. That table gives V, J and clone size, and the DNA gave D and trimming. Altogether 60,000 to 85,000 clones are present, more than 75% being singletons, with the ten largest covering around 15%. This receptor was obtained from a human donor in a cohort sampled during active COVID-19. Specimen: peripheral blood.

The CDR3 reads CASSLAMIAGNYEQYF. CDR3 bases: TGCGCCAGCAGCTTGGCCATGATAGCGGGCAACTACGAGCAGTACTTC. J is TRBJ2-7 and V is TRBV5-1, with TRBD2 matching over 7 bases. The CDR3 loop spans 16 amino acids. Germline trimming cut 0 bases from V and 3 bases from J; bases unmatched to any gene: 9. The germline gives CDR1 SGHRS, CDR2 YFSETQ.